The TCR beta chain under discussion was sequenced for a study of cytomegalovirus exposure and HLA in healthy donors. Study results and caveats: Upon later analysis, TCR association rates were observed to vary by HLA locus, being highest for DRB1 and lowest for HLA-C. The study listed approximately 160 cytomegalovirus-associated TCR beta chains.

This PCR relied on a set of 60 Vbeta primers and 13 Jbeta primers. Some clones are missing from TCRdb's copy, which holds only in-frame ones; the method was immunoSEQ multiplex PCR. The sample carries about 150,000 clones, roughly 80% recorded once. Germline CDR1 and CDR2: SGDLS and YYNGEE. The CDR3 consists of 17 residues. V shed 3 bases and J 2 bases; nucleotides not matched to a gene: 12. Of note for this clone: The antigen is not known.

This sequence originates from a man aged 35-49 years in good health and CMV-seronegative. Sequences were obtained from PBMCs. The chain is built from TRBV9 and TRBJ2-5; TRBD2 matches 8 bases. CDR3 amino acids: CASSAGLAGGGQETQYF. CDR3 bases: TGTGCCAGCAGCGCAGGACTAGCTGGTGGTGGGCAAGAGACCCAGTACTTC.